The entry that follows covers one T cell receptor (beta chain) sequence. Its target is not known. The data belong to a study of graft-versus-host responses after intestinal transplantation. Clones were read by immunoSEQ multiplex PCR, and TCRdb kept only the in-frame ones, dropping some. The sample carries about 86,000 clones, 88% recorded once. J lost 2 bases, V lost 4 bases, and 2 bases had no gene match. The CDR3 totals 14 residues. Germline V lookup: CDR1 MRHNA, CDR2 SNTAGT. The chain has TRBV6-4 and TRBJ1-2; TRBD1 aligns across 9 bases. The receptor comes from a human donor who was the organ donor for an intestinal transplant. Sequenced material: unstimulated CD4+ T cells sorted from spleen or lymph node cells, taken before transplant. The CDR3 sequence: CASSAGTGNYGYTF. The CDR3 DNA reads as TGTGCCAGCAGTGCCGGGACAGGGAACTATGGCTACACCTTC.